The 14 T cell receptor beta chains below come from one sample, sequenced in a study of vaccination effects on CD4 cells after COVID-19. Clones were sequenced by immunoSEQ multiplex PCR, and TCRdb holds only the in-frame ones, with some missing. The sample lists 67,000 or so clones, over 70% occurring once. These receptors lack a known antigen. The ViraFEST assay expanded antigen-specific CD4+ T cells with viral peptide pools before sequencing. Having been cultured for approximately ten days, the cells underwent CD4+ T cell isolation. Each person got two doses of an mRNA SARS-CoV-2 vaccine, BNT162b2 or mRNA-1273. Source: CD4+ T cells from PBMCs cultured with HCoV-229E spike peptides, taken after COVID-19 vaccination. Receptors were obtained from a human donor who received a COVID-19 vaccine.

Comment on this clone: This sample includes further DNA sequences coding for the same CDR3. The chain joins TRBV2 to TRBJ2-3; the match to TRBD2 covers 15 bases. The CDR3 extends over 18 amino acids. Unmatched junction bases numbered 5, after V lost 3 bases and J lost 1 base. Germline CDR1 and CDR2: SNHLY and FYNNEI. In DNA form, the CDR3 reads TGTGCCAGCAGTGACGGACTAGCGGGGGGGCGAGGCACAGATACGCAGTATTTT. This encodes CASSDGLAGGRGTDTQYF. Full variable domain (remainder filled in from reference TRBV2 and TRBJ2-3): EPEVTQTPSHQVTQMGQEVILRCVPISNHLYFYWYRQILGQKVEFLVSFYNNEISEKSEIFDDQFSVERPDGSNFTLKIRSTKLEDSAMYFCASSDGLAGGRGTDTQYFGPGTRLTVL.

This chain uses TRBV6-5 with TRBJ1-6; 7 bases map to TRBD1. V shed 6 bases, J shed 12 bases, and the junction held 8 bases outside the gene matches. The CDR3 extends over 13 amino acids. The germline V gene encodes CDR1 MNHEY and CDR2 SVGAGI. The CDR3 protein is CASSDRAREPLHF. The CDR3 DNA reads as TGTGCCAGCAGCGACAGGGCGCGGGAACCCCTCCACTTT.

The chain employs TRBV29-1 and TRBJ1-1; the match to TRBD1 covers 9 bases. The CDR3 is made up of 12 amino acids. Germline values: CDR1 SQVTM, CDR2 ANQGSEA. The trim removed 7 bases at V and 3 bases at J, leaving 3 bases unmatched. The CDR3 region has the DNA TGCAGCGGGGACAGGGTGGACACTGAAGCTTTCTTT. Translated: CSGDRVDTEAFF.

The CDR3 DNA reads as TGTGCCAGTAGTTTATTAACCGGGACAGGGGAGGTGGATGAGCAGTTCTTC. Residues: CASSLLTGTGEVDEQFF. The chain joins TRBV19 to TRBJ2-1, with 10 nucleotides matching TRBD1. The CDR3 consists of 17 residues. Germline CDR1 reads LNHDA; CDR2 reads SQIVND (reference sequence). J gave up 8 bases and V 5 bases, and 15 bases lay outside the gene matches.

This clone was recorded once. The CDR3 coding sequence is TGTGCCAGCAGCCCCGAGGGGGGCAGCACTGAAGCTTTCTTT. Translation: CASSPEGGSTEAFF. V is TRBV9 and J is TRBJ1-1; D is perhaps TRBD1 (6 bases). Germline CDR1 reads SGDLS; CDR2 reads YYNGEE. This CDR3 spans 14 amino acids. The V end was cut by 4 bases, the J end by 4 bases, with 14 bases between.

This clone showed up just a few times. This sequence joins TRBV2 and TRBJ2-7; possible D gene TRBD2, 6 bases. Trimming cost V 5 bases and J 7 bases, with 15 bases left between them. Germline loops: CDR1 SNHLY, CDR2 FYNNEI. This CDR3 has 13 residues. The CDR3 sequence: CASSRTGGVEQYV. As DNA, the CDR3 is TGTGCCAGCAGTCGGACGGGCGGGGTTGAGCAGTACGTC.

J is TRBJ2-1 and V is TRBV29-1; maybe TRBD1 (6 bases). This CDR3 comprises 13 residues. CDR1 and CDR2 from the germline V gene are SQVTM and ANQGSEA. Trimming removed 1 base at V and 6 bases at J, with 10 bases between. The CDR3 DNA is TGCAGCGTTGAAGCTCAAGGGGGCAATGAGCAGTTCTTC. Amino acid sequence: CSVEAQGGNEQFF.

This clone showed up just a few times. This chain joins TRBV5-1 and TRBJ1-6, with no clear D. Germline CDR1 SGHRS, CDR2 YFSETQ. V shed 6 bases and J shed 5 bases, with 9 bases lying between them. CDR3 length: 13 residues. CDR3 sequence: CASTYGDNSPLHF. DNA for the CDR3: TGCGCCAGCACGTACGGTGATAATTCACCCCTCCACTTT.

This clone was found once. V is TRBV15 and J is TRBJ1-5; the match to TRBD1 covers 7 bases. The CDR3 spans 19 residues. The germline V gene encodes CDR1 LNHNV and CDR2 YYDKDF (reference sequence). The trim removed 2 bases at V and 0 bases at J, leaving 13 bases unmatched. CDR3 sequence reads: CATSRSLQGPALSNQPQHF. DNA for the CDR3: TGTGCCACCAGCAGAAGTCTACAGGGGCCCGCACTTAGCAATCAGCCCCAGCATTTT.

J is TRBJ2-3 and V is TRBV24-1; 9 bases line up with TRBD2. Germline assignment: CDR1 KGHDR and CDR2 SFDVKD. This CDR3 comprises 16 residues. Trimming removed 2 bases from V and 5 bases from J; junction bases left unmatched: 7. CDR3 residues: CATSDSAGGPEDTQYF. DNA for the CDR3: TGTGCCACCAGTGATTCTGCGGGGGGGCCGGAAGATACGCAGTATTTT.

The chain is built from TRBV4-1 and TRBJ1-4; D gene unclear. V lost 3 bases to trimming and J lost 0 bases, with 5 bases between them. The CDR3 has 14 residues. The germline V gene encodes CDR1 MGHRA and CDR2 YSYEKL. The DNA for the CDR3 is TGCGCCAGCAGCCAGCTTGCAACTAATGAAAAACTGTTTTTT. It encodes CASSQLATNEKLFF.

The rearrangement links TRBV7-3 to TRBJ2-7; 8 bases map to TRBD1. CDR1 is SGHTA and CDR2 is FQGTGA in the germline V gene. CDR3 length: 15 residues. V shed 5 bases and J 5 bases; nucleotides not matched to a gene: 11. The CDR3 sequence: CASSGRQTGDNEQYV. The CDR3 coding sequence is TGTGCCAGCAGCGGCCGGCAGACAGGGGACAACGAGCAGTACGTC.

The rearrangement uses TRBV12-3 or TRBV12-4 and TRBJ1-1; tentatively, D is TRBD1 (5 bases). The CDR3 has 12 residues. V was clipped by 6 bases and J by 6 bases, with 11 bases between them. In nucleotides, the CDR3 is TGTGCCAGCAGCTGGGGGGGGGCTGAAGCTTTCTTT. Encoded protein: CASSWGGAEAFF.

A note on this clone: At one end, the junction sequence differs from germline, possibly due to a read error. The rearrangement links TRBV5-1 to TRBJ2-6; tentative D call: TRBD1 (6 bases). This CDR3 is 18 amino acids long. Germline CDR1 and CDR2: SGHRS and YFSETQ. CDR3 DNA: TGCGCCAGCAGCTCCCCGCCGGGACATCTGTCTGCGGCCAACGTCCTGACTTTC. Translation: CASSSPPGHLSAANVLTF.